Listed here are 5 T cell receptor beta chains from one sample, sequenced in a study of graft-versus-host responses after intestinal transplantation. Assay used: immunoSEQ multiplex PCR; TCRdb lists only in-frame clones, some missing. The table shows around 92,000 clones, with roughly 88% occurring only once. The sample here was PBMCs, taken 255 days after intestinal transplant. The receptors shown here come from a human patient who received an intestinal transplant, so some T cells may come from the graft donor.

The V gene is TRBV27, the J gene TRBJ1-1, with D possibly being TRBD1 (6 bases). Between the trimmed V and J ends, which lost 3 bases and 1 base, there was a span of 12 bases. There are 15 residues in the CDR3. Germline CDR1 is MNHEY and CDR2 is SMNVEV (reference sequence). The CDR3 sequence is CASSLTSGANTEAFF. The DNA for the CDR3 is TGTGCCAGCAGTTTGACCTCGGGGGCGAACACTGAAGCTTTCTTT.

The chain has TRBV28 and TRBJ1-5; 9 nucleotides line up with TRBD1. Trimming took 4 bases from V and 3 from J; bases not matched to a gene: 4. Germline V gene lookup returns CDR1 MDHEN and CDR2 SYDVKM. The CDR3 extends over 15 amino acids. The chain's CDR3 is CASSWGQGHNQPQHF. In nucleotides, the CDR3 is TGTGCCAGCAGTTGGGGACAGGGCCACAATCAGCCCCAGCATTTT.

This clone occurred once. The sample has other DNA sequences that encode this CDR3 too. The chain combines TRBV15 with TRBJ2-7, with D possibly TRBD1 on 5 matching bases. The CDR3 has 15 residues. V lost 0 bases and J 0 bases, leaving 9 bases between the germline ends. Germline-derived CDR1 and CDR2 are LNHNV and YYDKDF (reference sequence). CDR3 sequence (DNA): TGTGCCACCAGCAGAGAAAGGGGCGGCTCCTACGAGCAGTACTTC. Protein product: CATSRERGGSYEQYF.

The chain joins TRBV5-5 to TRBJ2-5; D perhaps matches TRBD1 (6 bases). The CDR3 has 14 amino acids. The V end lost 4 bases, the J end lost 1 base, and 11 bases lay between the germline ends. The germline V gene encodes CDR1 SGHKS and CDR2 YYEKEE (reference sequence). The CDR3 is CASSELTGQETQYF. The CDR3 nucleotides are TGTGCCAGCAGCGAATTGACAGGCCAAGAGACCCAGTACTTC.

This chain links TRBV13 with TRBJ2-7; D unclear. Trimming left V 5 bases short and J 5 bases short, with 7 bases between. CDR1 is PRHDT and CDR2 is FYEKMQ in the germline V gene (reference sequence). This CDR3 contains 11 residues. The CDR3 DNA sequence: TGTGCCAGCAGCGGAAGAAACGAGCAGTACTTC. It encodes CASSGRNEQYF.